This T cell receptor (beta chain) is drawn from a study of shared clonotypes between healthy human individuals. Some clones are missing from TCRdb's copy, which holds only in-frame ones; the method was immunoSEQ multiplex PCR. Among more than 2,000,000 clones, around nine tenths were seen once, and the ten largest hold 0.13% to 0.15%. Source material: naive CD4+ T cells sorted from blood. The subset: CD45RA+ positively selected. This TCR came from a man aged 18 to 29 in good health.

CDR3 in amino acids: CASSQGKKGEQYF. Here the CDR3 DNA reads TGCGCCAGCAGCCAAGGGAAAAAGGGAGAGCAGTACTTC. The J gene is TRBJ2-7, the V gene TRBV4-3; D unclear. The V end lost 1 base, the J end lost 7 bases, and 11 bases lay between the germline ends. CDR1 is LGHNA and CDR2 is YSLEER in the germline V gene. The CDR3 is 13 amino acids.